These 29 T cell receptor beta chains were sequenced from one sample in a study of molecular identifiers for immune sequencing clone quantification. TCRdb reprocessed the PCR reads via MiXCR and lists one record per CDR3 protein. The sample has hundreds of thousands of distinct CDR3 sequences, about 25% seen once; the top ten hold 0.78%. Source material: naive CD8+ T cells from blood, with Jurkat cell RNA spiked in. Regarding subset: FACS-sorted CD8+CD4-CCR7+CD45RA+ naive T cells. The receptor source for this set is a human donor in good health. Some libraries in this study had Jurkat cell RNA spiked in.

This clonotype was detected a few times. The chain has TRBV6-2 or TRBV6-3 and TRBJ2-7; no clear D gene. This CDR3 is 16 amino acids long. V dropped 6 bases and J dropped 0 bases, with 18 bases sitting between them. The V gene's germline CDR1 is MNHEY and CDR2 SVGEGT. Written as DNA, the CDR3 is TGTGCCAGCAGCGCTCCCGCAGAAGGGATCTCCTACGAGCAGTACTTC. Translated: CASSAPAEGISYEQYF.

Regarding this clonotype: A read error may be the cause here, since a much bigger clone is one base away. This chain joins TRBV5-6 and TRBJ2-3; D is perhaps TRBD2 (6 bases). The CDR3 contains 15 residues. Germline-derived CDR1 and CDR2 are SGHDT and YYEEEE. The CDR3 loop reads CACSLGGHSPDTQYF. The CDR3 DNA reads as TGTGCCTGCAGCTTGGGAGGACATTCCCCAGATACGCAGTATTTT. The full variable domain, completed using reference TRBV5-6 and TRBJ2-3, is DAGVTQSPTHLIKTRGQQVTLRCSPKSGHDTVSWYQQALGQGPQFIFQYYEEEERQRGNFPDRFSGHQFPNYSSELNVNALLLGDSALYLCACSLGGHSPDTQYFGPGTRLTVL.

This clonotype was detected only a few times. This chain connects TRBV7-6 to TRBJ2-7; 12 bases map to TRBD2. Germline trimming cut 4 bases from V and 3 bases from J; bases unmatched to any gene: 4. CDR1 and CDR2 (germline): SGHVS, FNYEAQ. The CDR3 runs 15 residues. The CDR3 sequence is CASSSWTSGDYEQYF. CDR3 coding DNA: TGTGCCAGCAGCTCTTGGACTAGCGGGGACTACGAGCAGTACTTC.

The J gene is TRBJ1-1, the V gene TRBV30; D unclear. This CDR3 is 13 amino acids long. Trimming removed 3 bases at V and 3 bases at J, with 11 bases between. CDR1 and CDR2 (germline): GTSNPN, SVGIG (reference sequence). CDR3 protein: CAWRLDGDTEAFF. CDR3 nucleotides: TGTGCCTGGAGGTTGGACGGAGACACTGAAGCTTTCTTT.

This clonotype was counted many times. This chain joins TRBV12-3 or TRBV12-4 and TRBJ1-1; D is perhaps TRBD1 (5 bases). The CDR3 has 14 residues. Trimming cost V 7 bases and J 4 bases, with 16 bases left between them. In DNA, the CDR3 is TGTGCCAGCACCGAGAATCCAGGGAGCACTGAAGCTTTCTTT. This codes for CASTENPGSTEAFF.

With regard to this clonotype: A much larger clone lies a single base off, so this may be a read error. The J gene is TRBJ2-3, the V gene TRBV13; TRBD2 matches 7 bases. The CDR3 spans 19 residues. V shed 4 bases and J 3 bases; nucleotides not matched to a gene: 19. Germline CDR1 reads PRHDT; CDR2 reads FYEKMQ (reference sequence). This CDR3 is CASSSPVPDGGSGTDTQYF. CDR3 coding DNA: TGTGCCAGCAGCTCGCCAGTGCCGGACGGGGGGAGTGGGACAGATACGCAGTATTTT.

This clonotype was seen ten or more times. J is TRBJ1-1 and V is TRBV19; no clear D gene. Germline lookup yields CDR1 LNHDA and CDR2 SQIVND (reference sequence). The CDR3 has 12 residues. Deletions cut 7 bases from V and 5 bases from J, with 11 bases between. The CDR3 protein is CASKSGVTEAFF. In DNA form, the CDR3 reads TGTGCCAGTAAATCCGGGGTAACTGAAGCTTTCTTT.

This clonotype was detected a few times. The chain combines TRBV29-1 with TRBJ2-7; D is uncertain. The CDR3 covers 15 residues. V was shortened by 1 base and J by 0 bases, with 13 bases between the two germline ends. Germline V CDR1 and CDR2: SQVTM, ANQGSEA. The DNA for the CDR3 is TGCAGCGTTGAAGGTATTAACGGCAGCTCCTACGAGCAGTACTTC. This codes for CSVEGINGSSYEQYF.

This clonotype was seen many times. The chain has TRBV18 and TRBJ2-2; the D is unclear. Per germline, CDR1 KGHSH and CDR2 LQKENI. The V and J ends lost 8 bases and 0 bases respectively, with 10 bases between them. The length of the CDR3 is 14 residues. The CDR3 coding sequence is TGTGCCAGCAGCCCCGGACCGAACACCGGGGAGCTGTTTTTT. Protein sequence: CASSPGPNTGELFF.

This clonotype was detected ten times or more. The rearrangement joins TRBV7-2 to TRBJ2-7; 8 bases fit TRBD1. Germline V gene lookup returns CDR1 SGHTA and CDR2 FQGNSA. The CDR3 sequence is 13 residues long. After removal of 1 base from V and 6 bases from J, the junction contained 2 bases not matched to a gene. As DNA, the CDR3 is TGTGCCAGCAGCTTAGGGACAGGGTCCGAGCAGTACTTC. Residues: CASSLGTGSEQYF.

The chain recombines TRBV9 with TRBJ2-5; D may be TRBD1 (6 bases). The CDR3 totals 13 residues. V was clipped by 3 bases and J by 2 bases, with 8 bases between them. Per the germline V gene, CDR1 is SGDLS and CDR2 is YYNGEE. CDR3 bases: TGTGCCAGCAGCGACGGGACACAAGAGACCCAGTACTTC. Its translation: CASSDGTQETQYF.

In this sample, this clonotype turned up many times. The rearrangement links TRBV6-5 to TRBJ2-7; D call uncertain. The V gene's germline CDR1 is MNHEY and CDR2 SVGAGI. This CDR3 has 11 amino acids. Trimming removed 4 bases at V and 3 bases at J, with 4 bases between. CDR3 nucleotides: TGTGCCAGCAGTTCCCACTACGAGCAGTACTTC. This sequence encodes CASSSHYEQYF.

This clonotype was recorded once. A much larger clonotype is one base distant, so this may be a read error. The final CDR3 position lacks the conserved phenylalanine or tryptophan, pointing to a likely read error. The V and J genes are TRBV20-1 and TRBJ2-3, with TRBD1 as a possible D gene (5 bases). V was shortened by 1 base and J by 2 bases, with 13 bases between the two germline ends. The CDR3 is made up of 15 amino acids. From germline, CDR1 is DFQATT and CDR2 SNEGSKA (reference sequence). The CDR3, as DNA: TGCAGTGCTAGAGTAATAGGGGTCAACACAGATACGCAGTATCTT. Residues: CSARVIGVNTDTQYL.

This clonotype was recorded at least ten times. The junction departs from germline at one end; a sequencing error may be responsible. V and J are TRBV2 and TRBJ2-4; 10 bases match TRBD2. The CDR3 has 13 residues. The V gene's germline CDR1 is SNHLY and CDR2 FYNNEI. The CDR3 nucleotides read TGTGCCAGCAGTGAAGTGGCTAGCGGGGGTTGGTGCTTC. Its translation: CASSEVASGGWCF.

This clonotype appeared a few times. Here the CDR3 reads CASSPGPLYGYTF. The CDR3 coding sequence is TGTGCCAGCAGTCCCGGACCGCTGTATGGCTACACCTTC. V and J are TRBV27 and TRBJ1-2, with no clear D. CDR3 length: 13 amino acids. The germline CDR1 and CDR2 sequences are MNHEY and SMNVEV (reference sequence). Trimming took off 5 bases at V and 5 bases at J, with 12 bases between the two ends.

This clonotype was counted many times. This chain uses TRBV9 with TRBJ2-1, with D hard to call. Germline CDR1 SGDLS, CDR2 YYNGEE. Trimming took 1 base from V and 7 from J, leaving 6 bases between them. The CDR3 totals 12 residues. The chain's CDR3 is CASSVPSNEQFF. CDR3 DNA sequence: TGTGCCAGCAGCGTACCTAGTAATGAGCAGTTCTTC.

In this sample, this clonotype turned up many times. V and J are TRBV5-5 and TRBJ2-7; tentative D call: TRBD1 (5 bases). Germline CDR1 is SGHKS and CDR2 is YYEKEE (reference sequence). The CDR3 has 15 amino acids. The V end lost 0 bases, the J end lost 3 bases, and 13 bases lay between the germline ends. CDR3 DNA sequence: TGTGCCAGCAGCTTGGGACAGTTCGGTTACTACGAGCAGTACTTC. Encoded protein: CASSLGQFGYYEQYF.

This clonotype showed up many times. CDR3 bases: TGTGCCAGCAGTCTCTACATCACAGATACGCAGTATTTT. Amino acids: CASSLYITDTQYF. The V gene is TRBV27, the J gene TRBJ2-3, with D hard to call. Deletions cut 5 bases from V and 2 bases from J, with 8 bases between. This CDR3 region has 13 residues. Per germline, CDR1 MNHEY and CDR2 SMNVEV (reference sequence).

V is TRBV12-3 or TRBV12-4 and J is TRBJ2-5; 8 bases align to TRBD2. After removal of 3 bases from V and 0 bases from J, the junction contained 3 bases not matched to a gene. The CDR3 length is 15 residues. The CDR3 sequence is CASSLLLADQETQYF. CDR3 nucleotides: TGTGCCAGCAGTTTGCTACTAGCGGACCAAGAGACCCAGTACTTC.

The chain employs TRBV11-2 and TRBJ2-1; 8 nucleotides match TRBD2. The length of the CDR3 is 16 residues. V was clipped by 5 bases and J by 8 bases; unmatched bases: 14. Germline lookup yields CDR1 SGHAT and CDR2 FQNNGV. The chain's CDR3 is CASSTGGAIALDEQFF. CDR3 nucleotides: TGTGCCAGCAGCACCGGGGGGGCCATAGCTCTCGATGAGCAGTTCTTC.

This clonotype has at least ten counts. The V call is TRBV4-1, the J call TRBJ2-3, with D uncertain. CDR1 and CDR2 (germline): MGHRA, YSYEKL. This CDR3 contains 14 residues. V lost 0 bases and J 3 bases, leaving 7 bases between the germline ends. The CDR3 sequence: CASSQDRATDTQYF. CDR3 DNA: TGCGCCAGCAGCCAAGACCGGGCGACAGATACGCAGTATTTT.

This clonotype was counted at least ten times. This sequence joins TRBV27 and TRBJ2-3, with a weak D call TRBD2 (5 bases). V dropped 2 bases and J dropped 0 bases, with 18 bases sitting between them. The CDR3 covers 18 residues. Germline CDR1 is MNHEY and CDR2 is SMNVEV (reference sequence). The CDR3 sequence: CASSLVGVVGLSTDTQYF. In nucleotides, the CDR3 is TGTGCCAGCAGTTTAGTCGGGGTTGTTGGGTTAAGCACAGATACGCAGTATTTT.

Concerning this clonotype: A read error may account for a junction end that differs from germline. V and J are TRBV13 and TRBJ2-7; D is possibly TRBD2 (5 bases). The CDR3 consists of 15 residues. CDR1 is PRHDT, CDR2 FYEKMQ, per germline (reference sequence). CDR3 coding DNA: TGTGCCAGCAGCTTTGAGGGTACAAATCAGGACGAGCGGTACTTC. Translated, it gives CASSFEGTNQDERYF.

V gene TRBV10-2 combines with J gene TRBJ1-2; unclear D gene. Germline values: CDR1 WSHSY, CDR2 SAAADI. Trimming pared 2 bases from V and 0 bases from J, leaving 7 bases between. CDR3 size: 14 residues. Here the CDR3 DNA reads TGCGCCAGCAGTGAGGTCAGAGCTAACTATGGCTACACCTTC. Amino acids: CASSEVRANYGYTF.

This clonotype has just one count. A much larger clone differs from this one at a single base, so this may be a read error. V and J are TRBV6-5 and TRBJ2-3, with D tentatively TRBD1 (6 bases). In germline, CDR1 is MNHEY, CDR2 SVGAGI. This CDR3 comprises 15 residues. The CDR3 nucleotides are TGTGCCGGCAGCCCCACAGGGATGGGCACAGATACGCAGTATTTT. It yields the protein CAGSPTGMGTDTQYF.

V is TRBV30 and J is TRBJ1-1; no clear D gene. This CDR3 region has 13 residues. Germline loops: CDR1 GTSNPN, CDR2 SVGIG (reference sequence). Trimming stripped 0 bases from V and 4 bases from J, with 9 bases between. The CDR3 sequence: CAWSVSPTTEAFF. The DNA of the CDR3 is TGTGCCTGGAGTGTTTCGCCTACCACTGAAGCTTTCTTT.

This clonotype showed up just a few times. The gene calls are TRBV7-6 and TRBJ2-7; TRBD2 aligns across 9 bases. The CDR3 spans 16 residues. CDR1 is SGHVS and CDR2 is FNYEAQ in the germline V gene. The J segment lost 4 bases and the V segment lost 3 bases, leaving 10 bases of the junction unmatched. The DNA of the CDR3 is TGTGCCAGCAGCTTCGGAAGTGTTAGCGGGAGTTACGAGCAGTACTTC. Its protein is CASSFGSVSGSYEQYF.

This CDR3 is CASSGAQTGSGANVLTF. CDR3 DNA: TGCGCCAGCAGCGGCGCTCAGACAGGCTCTGGGGCCAACGTCCTGACTTTC. This chain links TRBV5-1 with TRBJ2-6; D may be TRBD1 (6 bases). Trimming removed 4 bases at V and 0 bases at J, with 14 bases between. CDR1 and CDR2 (germline): SGHRS, YFSETQ. The CDR3 consists of 17 residues.

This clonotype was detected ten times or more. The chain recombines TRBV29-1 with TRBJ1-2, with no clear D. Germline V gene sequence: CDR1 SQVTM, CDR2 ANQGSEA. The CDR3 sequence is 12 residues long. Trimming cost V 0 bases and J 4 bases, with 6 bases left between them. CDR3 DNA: TGCAGCGTTGAAGATCCACCCTATGGCTACACCTTC. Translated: CSVEDPPYGYTF.